This T cell receptor beta chain was recovered during a study of response to subunit inactivated influenza vaccine. Findings of the study overall: After each seasonal influenza vaccination, few new T cells are recruited, the authors suggested.

TCRdb re-called the RT-PCR reads through MiXCR, storing one row per CDR3 protein. There are a few hundred thousand distinct CDR3 sequences in the sample; about a fifth occur only once, and roughly 10% lies in the top ten. In the case of this clonotype: The antigen is undetermined.

V was trimmed by 0 bases and J by 5 bases, leaving 10 bases between them. This CDR3 has 13 amino acids. Germline CDR1 is DFQATT and CDR2 is SNEGSKA (reference sequence). The sample was PBMCs from blood, taken about 19 months after vaccination. The chain joins TRBV20-1 to TRBJ2-5; D gene unclear. The sequence came from a man aged 50 to 69 who received an inactivated influenza vaccine. In DNA, the CDR3 is TGCAGTGCTAGAGATCTGGGTATGGAGACCCAGTACTTC. Residues: CSARDLGMETQYF.